Following are 19 T cell receptor beta chains from one sample sequenced in a study of early T cells in non-severe SARS-CoV-2 infection. MiXCR, applied by TCRdb to the 5' RACE reads, yields one record per CDR3 protein. The table includes around 94,000 distinct CDR3 sequences, roughly 13% detected once. Input material: whole blood. The receptors shown here come from an adult who was a healthcare worker with PCR-confirmed SARS-CoV-2 infection or an uninfected control (not recorded which).

The genes are TRBV28 and TRBJ2-1; maybe TRBD2 (5 bases). The germline V and J ends were trimmed by 6 bases and 2 bases, with 14 bases remaining between them. Looked up from germline, CDR1 is MDHEN and CDR2 is SYDVKM. The CDR3 length is 15 residues. CDR3: CASSPPGSTYNEQFF. DNA for the CDR3: TGTGCCAGCAGCCCCCCGGGATCAACCTACAATGAGCAGTTCTTC.

This clonotype has more than one count but fewer than ten. The chain uses TRBV29-1 and TRBJ1-4; possibly TRBD1 for D (5 bases). The CDR3 totals 15 residues. V lost 0 bases, J lost 8 bases, and 16 bases lay in between. Germline CDR1 reads SQVTM; CDR2 reads ANQGSEA. This chain's CDR3 is CSVEDPAKRDEKLFF. The CDR3 bases are TGCAGCGTTGAAGATCCCGCAAAGAGGGACGAAAAACTGTTTTTT. Full variable domain (missing parts from reference TRBV29-1 and TRBJ1-4): SAVISQKPSRDICQRGTSLTIQCQVDSQVTMMFWYRQQPGQSLTLIATANQGSEATYESGFVIDKFPISRPNLTFSTLTVSNMSPEDSSIYLCSVEDPAKRDEKLFFGSGTQLSVL.

This clonotype was seen a handful of times. The chain combines TRBV7-9 with TRBJ1-6; D unclear. Germline V gene lookup returns CDR1 SEHNR and CDR2 FQNEAQ (reference sequence). The V and J ends lost 5 bases and 0 bases respectively, with 11 bases between them. The CDR3 has 16 amino acids. DNA for the CDR3: TGTGCCAGCAGCACAGCAAGCAGCTCCTATAATTCACCCCTCCACTTT. Protein sequence: CASSTASSSYNSPLHF.

This chain joins TRBV2 and TRBJ1-5, with a weak D call TRBD1 (5 bases). V lost 6 bases and J lost 5, with 11 bases in between. Germline CDR1 SNHLY, CDR2 FYNNEI. This CDR3 has 13 residues. For the CDR3, the DNA is TGTGCCAGCAGGGACTCCAGGGATCAGCCCCAGCATTTT. Its translation is CASRDSRDQPQHF.

This clonotype was seen a few times. CDR3 bases: TGTGCCAGCAGCCCCCTCCCTAGCGGAGACAATGAGCAGTTCTTC. It yields the protein CASSPLPSGDNEQFF. This chain uses TRBV7-6 with TRBJ2-1, with 7 positions matching TRBD2. The CDR3 is made up of 15 amino acids. V lost 5 bases, J lost 5 bases, and 9 bases stayed unmatched. Germline V gives CDR1 SGHVS, CDR2 FNYEAQ.

Ten or more counts support this clonotype. V is TRBV7-9 and J is TRBJ2-1; no clear D. The CDR3 runs to 15 residues. Per germline, CDR1 SEHNR and CDR2 FQNEAQ (reference sequence). V was shortened by 5 bases and J by 7 bases, with 18 bases between the two germline ends. DNA for the CDR3: TGTGCCAGCAGCCCCGGGCCATCCCCGGCGAATGAGCAGTTCTTC. It translates to CASSPGPSPANEQFF. The full variable domain, in which reference TRBV7-9 and TRBJ2-1 provide the parts outside the CDR3, is DTGVSQNPRHKITKRGQNVTFRCDPISEHNRLYWYRQTLGQGPEFLTYFQNEAQLEKSRLLSDRFSAERPKGSFSTLEIQRTEQGDSAMYLCASSPGPSPANEQFFGPGTRLTVL.

This clonotype turned up a few times. The genes are TRBV20-1 and TRBJ2-7; weak D call: TRBD2 (5 bases). Germline CDR1 is DFQATT and CDR2 is SNEGSKA (reference sequence). The CDR3 covers 14 residues. V lost 6 bases and J lost 0, with 15 bases in between. CDR3 in DNA: TGCAGTGCCGAATCGTCGGGGAGCTCCTACGAGCAGTACTTC. Translating gives CSAESSGSSYEQYF.

This clonotype was detected many times. The chain joins TRBV6-2 or TRBV6-3 to TRBJ2-6; either TRBD1 or TRBD2 may supply D (5 bases each). Trimming removed 6 bases at V and 7 bases at J, with 10 bases between. Germline V lookup: CDR1 MNHEY, CDR2 SVGEGT. The CDR3 is 13 amino acids. The DNA for the CDR3 is TGTGCCAGCAGCCGTGGGGGTGCCAACGTCCTGACTTTC. Translation: CASSRGGANVLTF.

This clonotype was picked up many times. The V call is TRBV11-2, the J call TRBJ2-7; 13 nucleotides agree with TRBD2. This CDR3 comprises 24 residues. Germline V gene sequence: CDR1 SGHAT, CDR2 FQNNGV. Trimming took 5 bases from V and 4 from J; bases not matched to a gene: 32. CDR3 in amino acids: CASSPKPATHIGTSGAETRYEQYF. CDR3 bases: TGTGCCAGCAGCCCGAAACCTGCGACCCACATCGGGACTAGCGGGGCCGAAACGAGGTACGAGCAGTACTTC.

This clonotype was seen repeatedly, ten times or more. The rearrangement uses TRBV11-2 and TRBJ2-1; D uncertain. V was trimmed by 5 bases and J by 6 bases, leaving 14 bases between them. This CDR3 spans 14 amino acids. Germline V gene lookup returns CDR1 SGHAT and CDR2 FQNNGV. DNA of the CDR3: TGTGCCAGCAGCCCCCGCCCACCAACCAATGAGCAGTTCTTC. This codes for CASSPRPPTNEQFF.

The chain links TRBV10-1 to TRBJ1-1; a weak D match, TRBD1 (5 bases). This CDR3 contains 14 residues. Per the germline V gene, CDR1 is WNHNN and CDR2 is SYGVQD (reference sequence). V was clipped by 3 bases and J by 1 base, with 9 bases between them. CDR3 protein: CASSDQGKNTEAFF. CDR3 nucleotide sequence: TGCGCCAGCAGTGACCAGGGTAAGAACACTGAAGCTTTCTTT.

This clonotype was recorded many times. This chain joins TRBV20-1 and TRBJ2-1; D is unresolved. CDR3 size: 13 residues. Trimming cost V 6 bases and J 2 bases, with 11 bases left between them. Germline V gene lookup returns CDR1 DFQATT and CDR2 SNEGSKA (reference sequence). The CDR3 bases are TGCAGTGCCGACTCCTTCACCTACAATGAGCAGTTCTTC. It yields the protein CSADSFTYNEQFF.

The chain uses TRBV7-2 and TRBJ2-3; no clear D gene. This CDR3 has 13 amino acids. V shed 5 bases and J shed 5 bases, with 11 bases lying between them. Per germline, CDR1 SGHTA and CDR2 FQGNSA. This CDR3 reads CASSLIRGDTQYF. CDR3 DNA: TGTGCCAGCAGCCTTATCAGAGGAGATACGCAGTATTTT.

This clonotype appeared many times. The rearrangement uses TRBV28 and TRBJ2-7, with 11 bases matching TRBD1. V gave up 7 bases and J gave up 2 bases; unmatched junction bases: 4. Germline CDR1 MDHEN, CDR2 SYDVKM. This CDR3 is 14 amino acids long. The CDR3 sequence: CASKPGQGAYEQYF. CDR3 in DNA: TGTGCCAGCAAGCCGGGACAGGGGGCCTACGAGCAGTACTTC.

The chain joins TRBV6-2 or TRBV6-3 to TRBJ2-2; TRBD1 matches at 7 bases. Trimming at V came to 6 bases and at J to 5 bases, leaving 9 bases not matched to a gene. Germline CDR1 reads MNHEY; CDR2 reads SVGEGT. The CDR3 sequence is 15 residues long. DNA of the CDR3: TGTGCCAGCAGCTATAGACAGGGCGGTACCGGGGAGCTGTTTTTT. Its protein is CASSYRQGGTGELFF.

At least ten counts were recorded for this clonotype. The rearrangement links TRBV12-3 or TRBV12-4 to TRBJ2-1; D is uncertain. The CDR3 is made up of 14 amino acids. V was trimmed by 3 bases and J by 7 bases, leaving 13 bases between them. The CDR3 nucleotides are TGTGCCAGCAGTTTGGGTCAGACTGAGAATGAGCAGTTCTTC. Protein sequence: CASSLGQTENEQFF.

J is TRBJ2-2 and V is TRBV7-2; 10 positions agree with TRBD2. Per the germline V gene, CDR1 is SGHTA and CDR2 is FQGNSA. The CDR3 contains 18 residues. Trimming removed 6 bases from V and 4 bases from J; junction bases left unmatched: 14. The CDR3 DNA follows: TGTGCCAGCAGGGTGCTGGGACTAGCGATGTTTGGCACCGGGGAGCTGTTTTTT. It is translated as CASRVLGLAMFGTGELFF. Supplemented by reference TRBV7-2 and TRBJ2-2, the full variable domain reads GAGVSQSPSNKVTEKGKDVELRCDPISGHTALYWYRQSLGQGLEFLIYFQGNSAPDKSGLPSDRFSAERTGGSVSTLTIQRTQQEDSAVYLCASRVLGLAMFGTGELFFGEGSRLTVL.

This clonotype was found a few times. DNA of the CDR3: TGTGCCAGCAGCTTAGCCGGGACAGGGCATAATTCACCCCTCCACTTT. It specifies CASSLAGTGHNSPLHF. This chain joins TRBV7-9 and TRBJ1-6; 9 nucleotides line up with TRBD1. The ends lost 0 bases at V and 5 bases at J; junction bases unmatched: 2. The CDR3 has 16 amino acids. Per germline, CDR1 SEHNR and CDR2 FQNEAQ (reference sequence). The full variable domain, its missing parts supplied by reference TRBV7-9 and TRBJ1-6, is DTGVSQNPRHKITKRGQNVTFRCDPISEHNRLYWYRQTLGQGPEFLTYFQNEAQLEKSRLLSDRFSAERPKGSFSTLEIQRTEQGDSAMYLCASSLAGTGHNSPLHFGNGTRLTVT.

This clonotype was recorded at least ten times. The genes are TRBV2 and TRBJ2-6, with a weak D call TRBD1 (6 bases). This CDR3 is built from 17 residues. Germline CDR1 is SNHLY and CDR2 is FYNNEI. V lost 6 bases to trimming and J lost 3 bases, with 18 bases between them. The CDR3 region has the DNA TGTGCCAGCAGGGGCAGGGGCTATGATATTGGGGCCAACGTCCTGACTTTC. It yields the protein CASRGRGYDIGANVLTF.